This is a list of T cell receptor beta chains from one sample in a study of metastatic and nonmetastatic thyroid tumors. TCRdb reanalyzed the PCR reads via MiXCR. The sample comprises roughly 71,000 clones, more than 15% of which are singletons, and more than 10% rests with the top ten. Input material: blood. These TCRs come from a female donor with papillary thyroid cancer or a benign thyroid nodule (not recorded which). Some clones in this sample may be carry-over from other donors' samples. Both conserved end residues are part of each CDR3. A D gene is named only where the DNA matches it firmly. Only part of the rows carry a size: once, few, many, or a class if the clone is expanded.

j_gene: TRBJ2-3
v_gene: TRBV19
abundance: many
d_gene: NA
CDR3aa: CASSWQGNGDTQYF
CDR3nt: TGTGCCAGTAGTTGGCAGGGGAATGGAGATACGCAGTATTTT

j_gene: TRBJ1-5
v_gene: TRBV6-1
abundance: NA
d_gene: NA
CDR3aa: CASTTYSGSQPQHF
CDR3nt: TGTGCCAGCACTACTTATTCAGGTTCTCAGCCCCAGCATTTT

j_gene: TRBJ2-7
v_gene: TRBV4-2
abundance: many
d_gene: NA
CDR3aa: CASSQVISYYEQYF
CDR3nt: TGTGCCAGCAGCCAAGTGATCAGTTACTACGAGCAGTACTTC

j_gene: TRBJ2-7
v_gene: TRBV5-1
abundance: few
d_gene: NA
CDR3aa: CASSLGWGDGWRSGEQYF
CDR3nt: TGCGCCAGCAGCCTCGGATGGGGGGACGGCTGGAGGTCGGGTGAGCAGTACTTC

j_gene: TRBJ2-3
v_gene: TRBV6-1
abundance: few
d_gene: TRBD2
CDR3aa: CASSEVPGLAGDTQYF
CDR3nt: TGTGCCAGCAGTGAAGTTCCGGGACTAGCGGGAGATACGCAGTATTTT

j_gene: TRBJ2-1
v_gene: TRBV4-1
abundance: NA
d_gene: TRBD1
CDR3aa: CASSQVTGVDEQFF
CDR3nt: TGCGCCAGCAGCCAAGTTACAGGGGTCGATGAGCAGTTCTTC

j_gene: TRBJ2-5
v_gene: TRBV27
abundance: many
d_gene: NA
CDR3aa: CASSLRGETQYF
CDR3nt: TGTGCCAGCAGTTTGAGGGGGGAGACCCAGTACTTC

j_gene: TRBJ1-4
v_gene: TRBV7-6
abundance: many
d_gene: TRBD1
CDR3aa: CASSLGQGSEKLFF
CDR3nt: TGTGCCAGCAGCTTGGGACAGGGAAGTGAAAAACTGTTTTTT

j_gene: TRBJ1-2
v_gene: TRBV7-9
abundance: many
d_gene: NA
CDR3aa: CASEPLGGDFDGYTF
CDR3nt: TGTGCCAGCGAACCCTTGGGCGGGGATTTCGATGGCTACACCTTC

j_gene: TRBJ2-2
v_gene: TRBV10-3
abundance: many
d_gene: TRBD1
CDR3aa: CAISSGQTGELFF
CDR3nt: TGTGCCATCAGCTCGGGACAGACCGGGGAGCTGTTTTTT

j_gene: TRBJ2-6
v_gene: TRBV27
abundance: many
d_gene: NA
CDR3aa: CASGPSDSSGANVLTF
CDR3nt: TGTGCCAGCGGACCCTCTGACAGCTCTGGGGCCAACGTCCTGACTTTC

j_gene: TRBJ2-1
v_gene: TRBV20-1
abundance: many
d_gene: NA
CDR3aa: CSAFAWGDYNEQFF
CDR3nt: TGCAGTGCTTTCGCCTGGGGCGATTACAATGAGCAGTTCTTC

j_gene: TRBJ2-7
v_gene: TRBV9
abundance: many
d_gene: NA
CDR3aa: CASSLGGTGVGEQYF
CDR3nt: TGTGCCAGCAGCCTCGGGGGGACAGGAGTAGGCGAGCAGTACTTC

j_gene: TRBJ2-2
v_gene: TRBV7-2
abundance: many
d_gene: TRBD2
CDR3aa: CASSPEWEGNTGELFF
CDR3nt: TGTGCCAGCAGCCCCGAGTGGGAGGGGAACACCGGGGAGCTGTTTTTT

j_gene: TRBJ2-7
v_gene: TRBV3-1
abundance: NA
d_gene: NA
CDR3aa: CASSQDLSIGFYEQYF
CDR3nt: TGTGCCAGCAGCCAAGATCTGTCTATCGGGTTCTACGAGCAGTACTTC

j_gene: TRBJ1-5
v_gene: TRBV2
abundance: many
d_gene: NA
CDR3aa: CASMTTESNQPQHF
CDR3nt: TGTGCCAGCATGACGACAGAGAGCAATCAGCCCCAGCATTTT